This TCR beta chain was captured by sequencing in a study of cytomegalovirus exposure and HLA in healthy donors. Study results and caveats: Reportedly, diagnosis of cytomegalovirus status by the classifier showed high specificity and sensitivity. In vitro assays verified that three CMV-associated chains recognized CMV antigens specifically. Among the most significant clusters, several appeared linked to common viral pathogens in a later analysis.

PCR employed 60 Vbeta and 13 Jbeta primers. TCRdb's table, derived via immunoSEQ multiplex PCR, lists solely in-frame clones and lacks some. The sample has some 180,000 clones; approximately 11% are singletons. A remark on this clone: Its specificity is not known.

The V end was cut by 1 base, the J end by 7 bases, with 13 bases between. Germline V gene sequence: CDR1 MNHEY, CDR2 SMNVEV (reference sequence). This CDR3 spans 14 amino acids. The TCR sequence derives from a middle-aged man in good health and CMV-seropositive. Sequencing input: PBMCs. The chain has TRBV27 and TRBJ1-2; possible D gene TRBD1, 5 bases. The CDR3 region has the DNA TGTGCCAGCAGTTTATACCCTTTTCAGGGTGGCTACACCTTC. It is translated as CASSLYPFQGGYTF.